Here is one TCR beta chain with its context. This clone was picked up a small number of times. Its antigen specificity is not known. Base qualities are not recorded, but no much larger clone differs from it by a single base. This entry is derived from a study of CD8+ T cells in alopecia areata (dated 2018 in TCRdb). Study-wide context: The treated patients took part in an open-label pilot trial in which moderate-to-severe alopecia areata was treated with oral tofacitinib at 5 to 10 mg twice daily. Clonality in the scalp was compared among normal scalp (n=4), patchy alopecia areata scalp (n=8), and alopecia totalis/universalis scalp (n=8). TCRbeta CDR3 regions were amplified by immunoSEQ multiplex PCR using 35 Vbeta forward and 13 Jbeta reverse primers. Human TCRbeta sequencing covered scalp tissue and sorted CD4+ and CD8+ peripheral blood T cells from patchy and totalis/universalis alopecia areata patients and healthy controls. Biopsies were taken from tofacitinib-treated patients at baseline and again at 4 and 24 weeks into treatment, and several of those patients also had a later scalp biopsy. Patients received tofacitinib for 6 to 18 months and were then followed off drug for 6 months to check for delayed response and recurrence. The SALT score, which quantifies the percentage of affected scalp surface area, was used to measure disease severity in treated patients. High-throughput TCRbeta sequencing was used to examine T cell clonal expansion in alopecia areata in both the C3H/HeJ mouse model and human patients. RNA was obtained with the PAXgene miRNA kit for fixed scalp, the miRNeasy kit for PBMCs, and the RNeasy kit for mouse skin. Broader findings and caveats from the paper: Shared TCR sequences between patients were less evident than in mice, which may be partly attributable to HLA diversity in the patient population. Scalp TCR repertoire analysis is complicated because resident alphabeta T cells in normal human skin are also sequenced, whereas mouse skin is dominated by gammadelta T cells. During tofacitinib treatment, many expanded lesional clones stuck around in both scalp and blood, and this persistence may partly explain why relapse happens after treatment is stopped. Because the treated cohort was small and had just a single nonresponder, larger studies are needed to establish links between baseline CD8+ expansion and response. Lesional scalp, especially in alopecia totalis/universalis, showed higher clonality and more expanded CD8+ clones than normal scalp, suggesting antigenic drive. Tofacitinib significantly lowered scalp clonality and the number of expanded CD8+ clones among the top 100 scalp clones.

Receptor libraries were prepared by the immunoSEQ multiplex PCR assay. To provide template for TCR sequencing, every sample had RNA extracted and reverse transcribed into cDNA. First-strand cDNA was synthesized using SuperScript III with a 2:1 mix of oligo-dT and random hexamers. A synthetic immune receptor repertoire was used to measure amplification bias, and any remaining bias was corrected computationally. The paper's processing steps were these. Raw reads were preprocessed to remove errors, and CDR3 was defined according to IMGT conventions as the region from the conserved cysteine to phenylalanine. Clonality was calculated as 1 minus Shannon entropy normalized by log2 of the number of productive unique TCRs. CD4 or CD8 identity of scalp clones was inferred by cross-referencing scalp TCRbeta sequences with sorted blood CD4 and CD8 repertoires. TCRdb retrieved this table from immuneACCESS and kept in-frame rearrangements only. Not all clones are present; in checked studies, unresolved V genes account for under half, and no reason is known for the remainder. V, J and clone size are taken as reported in that table, and D and trimming were inferred from the DNA itself. The sample yields about 220,000 clones; more than 45% were counted once. In total, the top ten clones hold roughly 1.4% of the sample.

The time point label, read with the paper, signifies: 4 weeks on oral tofacitinib. This sample's treatment or condition label indicates: oral pan-JAK inhibitor, 5-10 mg twice daily. Lesional scalp punch biopsies and peripheral blood were collected from alopecia areata patients. PBMCs were isolated by density centrifugation and stained for CD3, CD4 and CD8, after which CD4+ and CD8+ T cells were sorted on a FACSAria. Based on the germline V gene (reference sequence), the CDR1 and CDR2 sequences are MNHNY and SVGAGI. Trimming takes 2 bases from V and 5 bases from J, and the germline ends sit 16 bases apart. The CDR3 contains 16 residues, cysteine and phenylalanine counted. The retained sequence is limited to the CDR3, 48 bases, with the frame set at the first base.

The source material was CD4+ T cells sorted from blood, sampled at week 4, from a patient treated with tofacitinib. This sequence was found in a human donor with alopecia areata. This chain is built from TRBV6-6 and TRBJ1-5, and TRBD1 may be the D gene, going by 6 matching bases. This receptor has the CDR3 CASSYGTGWSDQPQHF. In nucleotide form, the sequence is TGTGCCAGCAGTTACGGAACAGGGTGGAGTGATCAGCCCCAGCATTTT.